What follows are 22 T cell receptor beta chains derived from one specimen sequenced in a study of tumor-infiltrating lymphocytes in primary liver carcinoma. Total RNA amounting to roughly 480 ng was the source from which TCR beta cDNA was made with a constant-region primer. Three nested multiplex PCR rounds of slightly modified ARM-PCR generated TCR beta libraries. TRBV1-TRBV30 forward and Cbeta reverse primers drove the first two approximately 10-cycle rounds. Via MiXCR, TCRdb re-called the multiplex PCR reads, giving one row per CDR3 protein. The sample lists roughly 80,000 distinct CDR3 sequences, 65% to 75% occurring once. Between about 17 and 34 mg of unsorted bulk tissue served as the source from which RNA and DNA were co-extracted. What was sequenced was tumor-adjacent normal liver tissue. All receptors derive from a man between 40 and 49 years old with primary liver carcinoma and hepatitis B virus infection.

Comment on this clonotype: The junction departs from germline at one end; a sequencing error may be responsible. The V call is TRBV11-2, the J call TRBJ2-1, with D unresolved. This CDR3 is built from 14 residues. CDR1 and CDR2 from the germline V gene are SGHAT and FQNNGV. The DNA for the CDR3 is TGTGCCAGCAGCTTATACCGGCTGGTTAATGAGCAGTCATTC. As protein: CASSLYRLVNEQSF.

The chain couples TRBV21-1 to TRBJ2-7; the table's TRBD2 call for D was not verified on the DNA. TRBV21-1 is classified as a pseudogene. The CDR3 totals 17 residues. Written as DNA, the CDR3 is TGTACCAGCAGCAAAGAAAGTGGTGGGGGAGGGGCAGACGAGCAGTACTTC. It yields the protein CTSSKESGGGGADEQYF.

Details on this clonotype: A junction boundary mismatches the germline segment, possibly from a read error. J is TRBJ2-1 and V is TRBV11-2; D gene unclear. The germline CDR1 and CDR2 sequences are SGHAT and FQNNGV. The CDR3 contains 13 residues. This CDR3 reads CASSLDICDEQFF. The CDR3 bases are TGTGCCAGCAGCTTAGATATTTGCGATGAGCAGTTTTTC.

Remarks on this clonotype: This likely comes from a read error, as the CDR3 has no conserved phenylalanine or tryptophan at its end. The rearrangement links TRBV4-1 to TRBJ2-7; 7 bases agree with TRBD2. This CDR3 comprises 14 residues. Germline V CDR1 and CDR2: MGHRA, YSYEKL. The CDR3 is CANSQAGSVGEQYL. The CDR3 DNA reads as TGCGCCAACAGCCAAGCGGGATCCGTTGGGGAGCAGTACCTC.

Comment on this clonotype: A read error may produce the germline difference seen at one junction end. The rearrangement links TRBV11-2 to TRBJ2-7; perhaps TRBD2 as D (6 bases). This CDR3 has 13 amino acids. The germline CDR1 and CDR2 sequences are SGHAT and FQNNGV. CDR3 DNA sequence: TGTGCCAGCAGCTTCGGAGGGGCTGGCGAGCATCACTTC. It codes for CASSFGGAGEHHF.

This clonotype was seen once. This may come from a read error, since a much larger clone is one base off. The chain has TRBV30 and TRBJ2-7; D is unclear. This CDR3 region has 12 residues. CDR1 GTSNPN and CDR2 SVGIG come from the germline V gene (reference sequence). This CDR3 is CSWSSVSVEQYF. The CDR3 DNA is TGTTCCTGGAGTTCGGTTAGTGTCGAGCAGTACTTC.

Comment on this clonotype: An end of the junction does not agree with germline; a read error may underlie this. The chain uses TRBV6-5 and TRBJ2-3; D unresolved. The length of the CDR3 is 15 residues. Germline lookup yields CDR1 MNHEY and CDR2 SVGAGI. The CDR3 loop reads CASSYSKHVTDMQYF. The CDR3 nucleotides read TGTGCCAGCAGTTACTCGAAGCACGTCACAGATATGCAGTATTTT.

With respect to this clonotype: The junction departs from the called germline gene at one end, perhaps through a read error. The gene calls are TRBV11-2 and TRBJ2-5; D is tentatively TRBD1 or TRBD2 (5 bases each). The CDR3 extends over 18 amino acids. Germline V gives CDR1 SGHAT, CDR2 FQNNGV. As DNA, the CDR3 is TGTGCCAGCAGATTAGATCCGTGGTCTAAGGGGAGAGGAGAGACCCAGTATTTC. Its translation: CASRLDPWSKGRGETQYF.

The V call is TRBV6-5, the J call TRBJ2-1; D remains unclear. The ends were cut back, 2 bases at V and 7 bases at J, with 9 bases in the middle. Germline V gene sequence: CDR1 MNHEY, CDR2 SVGAGI. The CDR3 extends over 13 amino acids. The CDR3 DNA sequence: TGTGCCAGCAGTTACGCCGTATCAAATGAGCAGTTCTTC. This sequence encodes CASSYAVSNEQFF.

This clonotype was seen only once. This CDR3 fails to terminate in the conserved phenylalanine or tryptophan, so it likely reflects a read error. V is TRBV28 and J is TRBJ1-1, with unresolved D. The CDR3 is made up of 14 amino acids. From germline, CDR1 is MDHEN and CDR2 SYDVKM. Trimming removed 6 bases from V and 5 bases from J, with 16 bases in between. The CDR3 sequence: CASRLSKATTEAFL. The CDR3 DNA is TGTGCCAGCAGACTCTCGAAAGCGACGACTGAAGCTTTCCTT.

The chain couples TRBV29-1 to TRBJ2-7; a possible D gene is TRBD1 (5 bases). The CDR3 totals 12 residues. Germline V gives CDR1 SQVTM, CDR2 ANQGSEA. The CDR3 nucleotides read TGCAGTGTACAGGACGACACGATGGAGCAGTACTTC. Encoded protein: CSVQDDTMEQYF.

This clonotype was detected ten times or more. V usage is TRBV14 and J usage is TRBJ2-1, with D possibly matching TRBD2 (5 bases). V was cut by 0 bases and J by 4 bases, with 13 bases left in between. The germline CDR1 and CDR2 sequences are SGHDN and FVKESK. The CDR3 length is 16 residues. CDR3 nucleotide sequence: TGTGCCAGCAGCCAAGAATCTAGCCCCATTTACAATGAGCAGTTCTTC. This encodes CASSQESSPIYNEQFF.

Concerning this clonotype: This likely comes from a read error, as the CDR3 has no conserved phenylalanine or tryptophan at its end. The chain couples TRBV12-3 or TRBV12-4 to TRBJ2-5; D could derive from TRBD1 or TRBD2 (5 bases each). This CDR3 contains 16 residues. The CDR3 is CGQQHPGTEPSETQYL. The DNA for the CDR3 is TGTGGCCAGCAGCATCCAGGGACCGAGCCTTCAGAGACCCAGTACCTC.

CDR3 DNA: TGTGCCAGCAGTTTTGGGGCGGGACTTTTCTGCGAGCAGTACTTC. Amino acid sequence: CASSFGAGLFCEQYF. The chain joins TRBV12-3 or TRBV12-4 to TRBJ2-7; tentative D call: TRBD2 (6 bases). The CDR3 totals 15 residues. V was shortened by 3 bases and J by 6 bases, with 18 bases between the two germline ends.

To note about this clonotype: Germline and junction disagree at one end, which may indicate a read error. The chain is built from TRBV11-2 and TRBJ2-7; the match to TRBD1 covers 9 bases. CDR1 SGHAT and CDR2 FQNNGV come from the germline V gene. The CDR3 has 15 residues. CDR3: CASSSSTGGSYAQYF. CDR3 sequence (DNA): TGTGCAAGCAGCTCTAGCACAGGGGGCTCCTATGCGCAGTACTTC.

In its sample, this clonotype was seen once. One end of the junction does not line up with germline, which may come from a read error. The V call is TRBV7-9, the J call TRBJ1-6; D is undetermined. The germline CDR1 and CDR2 sequences are SEHNR and FQNEAQ (reference sequence). The CDR3 totals 13 residues. The chain's CDR3 is CVSSLTGDSPLHF. The DNA of the CDR3 is TGTGTCAGCAGCTTGACCGGAGATTCACCCCTCCACTTT. Drawing the rest from reference TRBV7-9 and TRBJ1-6, the complete variable domain is DTGVSQNPRHKITKRGQNVTFRCDPISEHNRLYWYRQTLGQGPEFLTYFQNEAQLEKSRLLSDRFSAERPKGSFSTLEIQRTEQGDSAMYLCVSSLTGDSPLHFGNGTRLTVT.

The chain recombines TRBV25-1 with TRBJ2-7; D may be TRBD2 (6 bases). Trimming removed 3 bases from V and 11 bases from J, with 14 bases in between. CDR3 length: 12 residues. Germline CDR1 reads MGHDK; CDR2 reads SYGVNS. CDR3: CASSDDSREEYF. DNA of the CDR3: TGTGCCAGCAGTGATGACAGCAGGGAGGAGTACTTC.

On this clonotype itself: One junction end disagrees with the germline gene, perhaps due to a read error. CDR3 nucleotides: TGTGCTAGCAGCCCGCTTGGAGGCTCAGCGGTCTACAATGAGCAGTTCTTC. This codes for CASSPLGGSAVYNEQFF. This sequence joins TRBV7-8 and TRBJ2-1, with D possibly being TRBD2 (5 bases). Germline V gives CDR1 SGHVS, CDR2 FQNEAQ. CDR3 length: 17 residues.

Details on this clonotype: The junction departs from the called germline gene at one end, perhaps through a read error. The chain recombines TRBV29-1 with TRBJ2-1, with 7 bases that match TRBD1. The germline V gene encodes CDR1 SQVTM and CDR2 ANQGSEA. CDR3 length equals 12 residues. CDR3 in DNA: TGCAGCGTTAGACAGGGTGGGGATGAACAGTTCTTC. Translation gives CSVRQGGDEQFF.

Concerning this clonotype itself: A read error is possible here, since a much larger clone lies one base away. This chain links TRBV28 with TRBJ2-7; 8 bases match TRBD2. CDR1 and CDR2 from the germline V gene are MDHEN and SYDVKM. This CDR3 is built from 14 residues. CDR3 bases: TGTGTCAGCAGTTGGGGGACTAGTCTCCACGAGCAGTACTTC. This codes for CVSSWGTSLHEQYF.

This clonotype was counted a single time. Without the conserved terminal phenylalanine or tryptophan, this CDR3 likely stems from a read error. The limits of the CDR3 on the DNA are not certain, so only TCRdb's listed CDR3 is given. The chain uses TRBV5-1 and TRBJ2-7; no check of the table's D call, TRBD1, against the DNA was made. Per germline, CDR1 SGHRS and CDR2 YFSETQ. The CDR3 extends over 10 residues, inclusive of both ends. CDR3 loop: CASSLMGRGY.

The rearrangement joins TRBV7-9 to TRBJ2-1, with D tentatively TRBD2 (5 bases). The J call may be wrong; the DNA end is better matched by TRBJ2-7. The CDR3 spans 18 residues. Germline CDR1 is SEHNR and CDR2 is FQNEAQ (reference sequence). This chain's CDR3 is CASSLRLVGEVEGNEQYF. CDR3 sequence (DNA): TGTGCCAGCAGCTTACGTCTAGTGGGAGAGGTAGAAGGCAATGAGCAGTACTTC.